This T cell receptor (beta chain) was captured in a study of control samples from healthy donors and cancer patients. Germline V gene data show CDR1 as SGHTA and CDR2 as FQGNSA. CDR3 size: 17 residues. V was pared by 5 bases and J by 0 bases, with 5 bases of the junction left unmatched. The assay was immunoSEQ multiplex PCR, and TCRdb's table has in-frame clones only and misses some. The repertoire has about 89,000 clones, more than 70% of them found once; the top ten carry roughly 2.1%. The V call is TRBV7-2, the J call TRBJ2-6, with TRBD1 matching 9 bases. Sequencing used blood. This TCR was sampled from a woman in her forties in good health. The CDR3 DNA sequence: TGTGCCAGCAGCGTCGGACAGGGGACCTCTGGGGCCAACGTCCTGACTTTC. Translation gives CASSVGQGTSGANVLTF.